These 32 T cell receptor beta chains share one sample of origin, sequenced in a study of identical twins. TCRdb passed the 5' RACE reads through MiXCR, listing each CDR3 protein once. The data contain 240,000 or so distinct CDR3 sequences, roughly 13% of them singletons. The sample was also reused in another study, on yellow fever vaccine responses in identical twins.

The specimen sequenced was memory (CD45RO+) T cells sorted from blood. Receptor source: a woman in her late teens or twenties in good health.

This clonotype was seen a single time. The rearrangement uses TRBV4-1 and TRBJ2-7; no clear D gene. CDR3 size: 14 residues. Germline V gene lookup returns CDR1 MGHRA and CDR2 YSYEKL. V was shortened by 1 base and J by 3 bases, with 10 bases between the two germline ends. CDR3 loop: CASSQVGRFYEQYF. The CDR3 nucleotides read TGCGCCAGCAGCCAAGTTGGCAGATTCTACGAGCAGTACTTC.

This clonotype was seen a few times. The chain recombines TRBV7-9 with TRBJ2-3; tentative D call: TRBD1 (5 bases). CDR3 length: 15 residues. Germline V gene sequence: CDR1 SEHNR, CDR2 FQNEAQ (reference sequence). V lost 4 bases, J lost 1 base, and 12 bases lay in between. The CDR3, as DNA: TGTGCCAGCAGCTGGGATCAGGGCGGCACAGATACGCAGTATTTT. This codes for CASSWDQGGTDTQYF.

This clonotype was detected many times. The chain couples TRBV11-3 to TRBJ2-1, with 7 bases identical to TRBD2. The V segment lost 5 bases and the J segment 5 bases; nucleotides outside the gene matches: 3. Germline CDR1 SGHNT, CDR2 YENEEA. The CDR3 is made up of 13 amino acids. CDR3 nucleotide sequence: TGTGCCAGCAGCCCGGGGGGAGACAATGAGCAGTTCTTC. Amino acids: CASSPGGDNEQFF.

This clonotype was seen a handful of times. The rearrangement joins TRBV7-6 to TRBJ2-7; D may be TRBD1 (5 bases). This CDR3 is built from 13 residues. Per the germline V gene, CDR1 is SGHVS and CDR2 is FNYEAQ. Trimming took off 1 base at V and 7 bases at J, with 11 bases between the two ends. CDR3 protein: CASSLGQGWEQYF. CDR3 DNA: TGTGCCAGCAGCTTAGGGCAGGGATGGGAGCAGTACTTC.

In this sample, this clonotype turned up a few times. The J gene is TRBJ2-7, the V gene TRBV20-1; 9 bases line up with TRBD1. With 6 bases clipped from V and 4 bases from J, the junction kept 10 bases outside the gene matches. The CDR3 runs 14 residues. Per the germline V gene, CDR1 is DFQATT and CDR2 is SNEGSKA (reference sequence). The CDR3 bases are TGCAGTGCCCTCCTAAGGGACAGGGTTTACGAGCAGTACTTC. Encoded protein: CSALLRDRVYEQYF.

J is TRBJ1-1 and V is TRBV29-1; D unresolved. V was shortened by 3 bases and J by 0 bases, with 8 bases between the two germline ends. The CDR3 is 13 residues long. Germline lookup yields CDR1 SQVTM and CDR2 ANQGSEA. CDR3 amino acids: CSVEYPMNTEAFF. The CDR3 DNA is TGCAGCGTTGAGTACCCGATGAACACTGAAGCTTTCTTT. The full variable domain, rest sourced from reference TRBV29-1 and TRBJ1-1, is SAVISQKPSRDICQRGTSLTIQCQVDSQVTMMFWYRQQPGQSLTLIATANQGSEATYESGFVIDKFPISRPNLTFSTLTVSNMSPEDSSIYLCSVEYPMNTEAFFGQGTRLTVV.

This clonotype occurred a few times. This chain joins TRBV4-2 and TRBJ2-3, with D perhaps TRBD2 (6 bases). Trimming cost V 1 base and J 7 bases, with 21 bases left between them. There are 17 residues in the CDR3. Germline loops: CDR1 LGHNA, CDR2 YNFKEQ. The CDR3 reads CASSQVGFLGEENTQYF. The CDR3 DNA reads TGTGCCAGCAGCCAAGTAGGATTTCTGGGGGAGGAAAATACGCAGTATTTT.

The genes are TRBV28 and TRBJ2-5; no clear D. This CDR3 comprises 16 residues. Germline CDR1 MDHEN, CDR2 SYDVKM. V was pared by 6 bases and J by 0 bases, with 17 bases between. This CDR3 reads CASSPRRITNQETQYF. The CDR3 DNA reads as TGTGCCAGCAGCCCCCGGCGTATCACGAACCAAGAGACCCAGTACTTC.

J is TRBJ2-2 and V is TRBV30, with D unresolved. The CDR3 has 12 residues. From germline, CDR1 is GTSNPN and CDR2 SVGIG (reference sequence). V dropped 2 bases and J dropped 9 bases, with 10 bases sitting between them. The CDR3 DNA follows: TGTGCCTGGAGTTCCCTTTCCAGGGAGCTGTTTTTT. This gives the protein CAWSSLSRELFF. Full variable domain (missing parts from reference TRBV30 and TRBJ2-2): SQTIHQWPATLVQPVGSPLSLECTVEGTSNPNLYWYRQAAGRGLQLLFYSVGIGQISSEVPQNLSASRPQDRQFILSSKKLLLSDSGFYLCAWSSLSRELFFGEGSRLTVL.

This chain uses TRBV6-2 or TRBV6-3 with TRBJ2-5; the match to TRBD2 covers 8 bases. CDR1 MNHEY and CDR2 SVGEGT come from the germline V gene. J was trimmed by 2 bases and V by 6 bases; bases with no gene match: 8. The CDR3 runs to 15 residues. This CDR3 is CASRPRGELQETQYF. In nucleotides, the CDR3 is TGTGCCAGCAGGCCGCGGGGGGAATTACAAGAGACCCAGTACTTC.

In its sample, this clonotype was seen many times. This chain links TRBV28 with TRBJ2-7, with 9 bases matching TRBD2. Trimming removed 8 bases from V and 7 bases from J; junction bases left unmatched: 3. The CDR3 runs to 11 residues. Germline V gene lookup returns CDR1 MDHEN and CDR2 SYDVKM. The CDR3 coding sequence is TGTGCCAGCTTAGCGGGAGCGGAGCAGTACTTC. Amino acids: CASLAGAEQYF.

This clonotype was recorded a few times. The V call is TRBV6-6, the J call TRBJ2-1, with 10 bases aligning to TRBD2. CDR1 and CDR2 (germline): MNHNY, SVGAGI (reference sequence). The V gene end was trimmed by 5 bases and the J gene end by 8 bases; junction bases not matched to a gene: 3. The CDR3 extends over 13 amino acids. DNA for the CDR3: TGTGCCAGCAGTCAACTAGCGGGGTATGAGCAGTTCTTC. This encodes CASSQLAGYEQFF.

The chain carries TRBV7-2 and TRBJ1-2; tentative D call: TRBD1 (6 bases). V was clipped by 4 bases and J by 5 bases, with 8 bases between them. Germline CDR1 SGHTA, CDR2 FQGNSA. The CDR3 length is 12 residues. The CDR3 region is CASSSGQYGYTF. The CDR3 DNA sequence: TGTGCCAGCAGCTCAGGACAGTATGGCTACACCTTC. The variable domain in full, completed from reference TRBV7-2 and TRBJ1-2, reads GAGVSQSPSNKVTEKGKDVELRCDPISGHTALYWYRQSLGQGLEFLIYFQGNSAPDKSGLPSDRFSAERTGGSVSTLTIQRTQQEDSAVYLCASSSGQYGYTFGSGTRLTVV.

With regard to this clonotype: Germline is not matched at one junction end, which may reflect a read error. This chain links TRBV20-1 with TRBJ2-1; TRBD2 matches at 14 bases. The CDR3 loop spans 20 amino acids. CDR1 and CDR2 (germline): DFQATT, SNEGSKA (reference sequence). In DNA, the CDR3 is TGCAGTGCACCCTTACCCCCGACTAGCGGGAGGGCCGTTAGTAGGAATGAGCACTTCTTC. Encoded protein: CSAPLPPTSGRAVSRNEHFF.

This chain joins TRBV5-1 and TRBJ2-6; D possibly corresponds to TRBD1 (6 bases). CDR1 SGHRS and CDR2 YFSETQ come from the germline V gene. The length of the CDR3 is 16 residues. The ends were cut back, 4 bases at V and 0 bases at J, with 11 bases in the middle. CDR3 in DNA: TGCGCCAGCAGCCCGGGACACAACTCTGGGGCCAACGTCCTGACTTTC. Its protein product is CASSPGHNSGANVLTF.

This clonotype has ten or more counts. V and J are TRBV29-1 and TRBJ2-5; perhaps TRBD1 as D (6 bases). CDR3 size: 12 residues. Germline CDR1 is SQVTM and CDR2 is ANQGSEA. Trimming stripped 6 bases from V and 4 bases from J, with 12 bases between. CDR3 in DNA: TGCAGCGTACTCACAGGGTCAGAGACCCAGTACTTC. Protein sequence: CSVLTGSETQYF.

This chain links TRBV3-1 with TRBJ2-7, with 9 bases that match TRBD1. CDR3 size: 16 residues. Germline lookup yields CDR1 LGHDT and CDR2 YNNKEL (reference sequence). V shed 3 bases, J shed 5 bases, and the junction held 11 bases outside the gene matches. The CDR3 DNA follows: TGTGCCAGCAGCCAGGGGACAGGGAGGGTGAAACACGAGCAGTACTTC. Encoded protein: CASSQGTGRVKHEQYF.

This rearrangement joins TRBV6-2 or TRBV6-3 to TRBJ2-1; no clear D. Germline V gives CDR1 MNHEY, CDR2 SVGEGT. Trimming stripped 5 bases from V and 0 bases from J, with 8 bases between. This CDR3 is 14 amino acids long. CDR3 DNA: TGTGCCAGCAGTGCCAGTGACTCCTACAATGAGCAGTTCTTC. This codes for CASSASDSYNEQFF.

This clonotype was seen more than once but under ten times. The CDR3 loop reads CASSKVGAPSGNTIYF. The CDR3 DNA sequence: TGTGCCAGCAGCAAAGTGGGGGCCCCCTCTGGAAACACCATATATTTT. The chain carries TRBV21-1 and TRBJ1-3; the DNA was not compared with TRBD1, the D call given in the table. TRBV21-1 is tagged as a pseudogene. The CDR3 spans 16 residues.

The chain employs TRBV12-3 or TRBV12-4 and TRBJ2-5, with TRBD2 matching 12 bases. The CDR3 runs 17 residues. With V trimmed by 2 bases and J by 1 base, 5 bases remained unmatched. Here the CDR3 DNA reads TGTGCCAGCAGTTTATATCTAGCGGGAGGGCTCCAAGAGACCCAGTACTTC. Protein product: CASSLYLAGGLQETQYF.

There are many counts of this clonotype. The chain uses TRBV9 and TRBJ2-3, with D possibly TRBD2 on 6 matching bases. Trimming cost V 7 bases and J 1 base, with 13 bases left between them. The CDR3 spans 14 residues. Germline assignment: CDR1 SGDLS and CDR2 YYNGEE. In DNA, the CDR3 is TGTGCCAGCGGAGGAGGGGCAGGCACAGATACGCAGTATTTT. Its translation is CASGGGAGTDTQYF. Full variable domain (rest looked up from reference TRBV9 and TRBJ2-3): DSGVTQTPKHLITATGQRVTLRCSPRSGDLSVYWYQQSLDQGLQFLIQYYNGEERAKGNILERFSAQQFPDLHSELNLSSLELGDSALYFCASGGGAGTDTQYFGPGTRLTVL.

J is TRBJ2-7 and V is TRBV7-9; 10 bases map to TRBD1. Per the germline V gene, CDR1 is SEHNR and CDR2 is FQNEAQ (reference sequence). V dropped 2 bases and J dropped 4; count of bases not matched to a gene: 11. CDR3 length: 17 amino acids. As DNA, the CDR3 is TGTGCCAGCAGCTTAAAGGGGGGTCGGGACAGGGGTTACGAGCAGTACTTC. Protein sequence: CASSLKGGRDRGYEQYF.

The rearrangement joins TRBV20-1 to TRBJ2-5; D is possibly TRBD1 or TRBD2 (5 bases each). Trimming cost V 3 bases and J 4 bases, with 12 bases left between them. The CDR3 consists of 13 residues. Germline CDR1 reads DFQATT; CDR2 reads SNEGSKA (reference sequence). CDR3 nucleotide sequence: TGCAGTGCTAGTTGGCCAGGGACAGAGACCCAGTACTTC. The encoded protein is CSASWPGTETQYF.

The chain employs TRBV12-3 or TRBV12-4 and TRBJ1-1; no reliable D call. This CDR3 contains 15 residues. With 8 bases removed from V and 0 bases from J, the gap between germline ends came to 16 bases. CDR3 nucleotide sequence: TGTGCCAGCCAAGGCGGGTTCGCCGTGAACACTGAAGCTTTCTTT. Translating it yields CASQGGFAVNTEAFF.

This clonotype was found a few times. The CDR3 DNA reads TGTGCCAGCAGCTGGAGAGCGGAGGGGGTGAGGGGCTACACCTTC. Its protein product is CASSWRAEGVRGYTF. The genes are TRBV3-1 and TRBJ1-2; TRBD1 is a possible D gene (6 bases). V gave up 5 bases and J gave up 8 bases, with 21 bases separating them. The CDR3 length is 15 residues. Germline CDR1 LGHDT, CDR2 YNNKEL (reference sequence).

V gene TRBV3-1 combines with J gene TRBJ2-3; possibly TRBD2 for D (7 bases). The CDR3 length is 14 residues. The germline V gene has CDR1 LGHDT and CDR2 YNNKEL (reference sequence). The ends were cut back, 5 bases at V and 6 bases at J, with 15 bases in the middle. The CDR3, as DNA: TGTGCCAGCAGCGTAAGCGGCGGGGGCGATACGCAGTATTTT. This gives the protein CASSVSGGGDTQYF.

This clonotype was observed a few times. The J gene is TRBJ2-7, the V gene TRBV20-1, with 12 positions matching TRBD2. The CDR3 is 15 residues long. Per germline, CDR1 DFQATT and CDR2 SNEGSKA (reference sequence). Losses at the gene ends were 2 bases for V and 7 bases for J; bases not matched to a gene: 9. The CDR3 loop is CSARPPSGRAREQYF. Written as DNA, the CDR3 is TGCAGTGCTAGACCGCCTAGCGGGAGGGCGAGGGAGCAGTACTTC.

This rearrangement joins TRBV7-9 to TRBJ2-3; possibly TRBD2 for D (6 bases). This CDR3 spans 17 amino acids. Germline CDR1 SEHNR, CDR2 FQNEAQ (reference sequence). The V and J ends lost 5 bases and 1 base respectively, with 19 bases between them. As DNA, the CDR3 is TGTGCCAGCAGCCCGCCGGAGGCGGGGCGCCGCACAGATACGCAGTATTTT. This gives the protein CASSPPEAGRRTDTQYF.

This clonotype occurred a few times. The chain joins TRBV12-3 or TRBV12-4 to TRBJ2-2; no clear D. The CDR3 consists of 12 residues. The germline V and J ends were trimmed by 3 bases and 7 bases, with 6 bases remaining between them. CDR3 residues: CASSFYIGELFF. The DNA for the CDR3 is TGTGCCAGCAGTTTTTATATCGGGGAGCTGTTTTTT.

The rearrangement uses TRBV12-3 or TRBV12-4 and TRBJ2-7, with no clear D. CDR3 length: 12 amino acids. Trimming pared 2 bases from V and 5 bases from J, leaving 7 bases between. DNA for the CDR3: TGTGCCAGCAGTTTACACTTCAACGAGCAGTACTTC. Its translation: CASSLHFNEQYF.

This clonotype was counted many times. CDR3 residues: CSGRTSTDTQYF. CDR3 in DNA: TGCAGCGGGAGGACTAGCACAGATACGCAGTATTTT. J is TRBJ2-3 and V is TRBV29-1, with D possibly being TRBD2 (5 bases). The CDR3 covers 12 residues. V dropped 7 bases and J dropped 0 bases, with 8 bases sitting between them. Per the germline V gene, CDR1 is SQVTM and CDR2 is ANQGSEA.

The gene calls are TRBV5-1 and TRBJ2-1; D call uncertain. CDR3 length equals 12 residues. V was cut by 4 bases and J by 6 bases, with 8 bases left in between. CDR1 and CDR2 (germline): SGHRS, YFSETQ. The CDR3, as DNA: TGCGCCAGCAGCAGTAGGGTCAATGAGCAGTTCTTC. It codes for CASSSRVNEQFF.